These T cell receptor beta chains were read from a single sample in a study of control samples from healthy donors and cancer patients. Some clones are missing from TCRdb's copy, which holds only in-frame ones; the method was immunoSEQ multiplex PCR. There are 45,000 to 65,000 clones in the sample; more than 70% occur only once, and about 40% lies in the top ten. Sequencing input: PBMCs. Source of these receptors: a man aged 50-59 years with head and neck cancer. Each CDR3 is given with its conserved first and last residue. Fields, in order: clone size, D gene, V gene, J gene, CDR3 DNA, CDR3 protein. D genes are given only for firm matches. The size entry is marked missing in some rows and otherwise reads once, few, many or a size class.

few,NA,TRBV27,TRBJ1-5,TGTGCCAGCAGTCCACTAGTACAATATAGCAATCAGCCCCAGCATTTT,CASSPLVQYSNQPQHF
NA,NA,TRBV4-1,TRBJ1-1,TGCGCCAGCAGCCACCCGGGGTACGCTGAAGCTTTCTTT,CASSHPGYAEAFF
NA,TRBD1,TRBV28,TRBJ1-1,TGTGCCAGCAGTTCCGGCAGGGGGCCAATAGACACTGAAGCTTTCTTT,CASSSGRGPIDTEAFF
NA,NA,TRBV9,TRBJ1-2,TGTGCCAGCAGCGTAGAAGCAGGGCCTGACTATGGCTACACCTTC,CASSVEAGPDYGYTF
NA,NA,TRBV5-4,TRBJ1-1,TGTGCCAGCAGCTTGTCGAACACTGAAGCTTTCTTT,CASSLSNTEAFF
NA,TRBD2,TRBV29-1,TRBJ2-5,TGCAGCGTTAGGGCGGGAGAACAGACCCAGTACTTC,CSVRAGEQTQYF
NA,NA,TRBV9,TRBJ1-3,TGTGCCAGCAGCGCCACGACAGATTCTGGAAACACCATATATTTT,CASSATTDSGNTIYF
NA,TRBD1,TRBV11-2,TRBJ2-2,TGTGCCAGCAGCTTGGGACAGGGGGCCGGGGAGCTGTTTTTT,CASSLGQGAGELFF
NA,TRBD2,TRBV7-2,TRBJ2-1,TGTGCCAGCAGCTTACCAACTAGCGGGGGCGATGAGCAGTTCTTC,CASSLPTSGGDEQFF
NA,NA,TRBV9,TRBJ2-7,TGTGCCAGCAGCGTGGCACTAGGTGACTGGGCTGAGCAGTACTTC,CASSVALGDWAEQYF